This T cell receptor (beta chain) is from a study of graft-versus-host responses after intestinal transplantation. Using immunoSEQ multiplex PCR, the repertoire was profiled, and TCRdb retains in-frame clones only, with some absent. There are tens of thousands of clones in the sample; 85% to 90% occur only once, and less than 5% lies in the top ten. Deletions cut 1 base from V and 0 bases from J, with 10 bases between. Germline V gene lookup returns CDR1 MNHEY and CDR2 SMNVEV (reference sequence). The CDR3 runs to 16 residues. As concerns this clone: Its antigen is not identified.

The TCR comes from a human donor who was the organ donor for an intestinal transplant. This chain links TRBV27 with TRBJ2-1, with D possibly matching TRBD2 (5 bases). The sample in question was unstimulated CD8+ T cells sorted from spleen or lymph node cells, obtained before transplant. The DNA of the CDR3 is TGTGCCAGCAGTTTATTCGTCGGGGACTCCTACAATGAGCAGTTCTTC. This translates into CASSLFVGDSYNEQFF.